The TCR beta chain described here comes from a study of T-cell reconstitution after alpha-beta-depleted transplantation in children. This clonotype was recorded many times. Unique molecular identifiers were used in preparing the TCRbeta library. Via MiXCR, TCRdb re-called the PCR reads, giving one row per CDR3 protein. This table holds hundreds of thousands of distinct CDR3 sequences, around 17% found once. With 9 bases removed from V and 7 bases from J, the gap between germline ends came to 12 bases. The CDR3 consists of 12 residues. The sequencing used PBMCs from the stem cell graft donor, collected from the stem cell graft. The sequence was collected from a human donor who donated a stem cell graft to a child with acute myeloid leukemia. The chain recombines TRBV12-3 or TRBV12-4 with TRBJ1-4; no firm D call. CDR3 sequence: CASEEGAEKLFF. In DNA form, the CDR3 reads TGTGCCAGTGAGGAGGGAGCTGAAAAACTGTTTTTT.